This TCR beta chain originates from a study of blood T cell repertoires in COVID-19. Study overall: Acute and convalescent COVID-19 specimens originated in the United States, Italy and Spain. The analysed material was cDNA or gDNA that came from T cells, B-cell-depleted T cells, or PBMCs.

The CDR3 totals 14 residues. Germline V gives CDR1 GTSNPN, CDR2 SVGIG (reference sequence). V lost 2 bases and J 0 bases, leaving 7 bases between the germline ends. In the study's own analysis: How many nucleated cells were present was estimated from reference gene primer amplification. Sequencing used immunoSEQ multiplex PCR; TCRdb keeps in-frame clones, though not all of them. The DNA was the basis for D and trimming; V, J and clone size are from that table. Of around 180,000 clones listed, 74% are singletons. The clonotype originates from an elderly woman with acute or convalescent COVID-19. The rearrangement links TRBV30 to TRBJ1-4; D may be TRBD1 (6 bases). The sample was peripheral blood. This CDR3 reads CAWSRGSTNEKLFF. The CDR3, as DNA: TGTGCCTGGAGTAGGGGGTCAACTAATGAAAAACTGTTTTTT.